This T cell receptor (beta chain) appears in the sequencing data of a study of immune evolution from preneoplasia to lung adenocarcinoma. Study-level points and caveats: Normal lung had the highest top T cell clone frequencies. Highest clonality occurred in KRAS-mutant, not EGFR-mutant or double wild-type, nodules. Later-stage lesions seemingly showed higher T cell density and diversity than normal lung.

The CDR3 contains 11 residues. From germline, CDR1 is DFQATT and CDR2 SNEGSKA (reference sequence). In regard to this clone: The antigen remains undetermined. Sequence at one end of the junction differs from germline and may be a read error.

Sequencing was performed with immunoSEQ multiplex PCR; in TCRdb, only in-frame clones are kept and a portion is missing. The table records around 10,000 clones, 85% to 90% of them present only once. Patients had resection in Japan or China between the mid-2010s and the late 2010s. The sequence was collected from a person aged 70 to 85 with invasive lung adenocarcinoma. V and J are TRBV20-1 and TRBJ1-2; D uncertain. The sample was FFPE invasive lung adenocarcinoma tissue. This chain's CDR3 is CSVSDNYGYTF. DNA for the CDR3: TGCAGCGTTTCCGATAACTATGGCTACACCTTT.